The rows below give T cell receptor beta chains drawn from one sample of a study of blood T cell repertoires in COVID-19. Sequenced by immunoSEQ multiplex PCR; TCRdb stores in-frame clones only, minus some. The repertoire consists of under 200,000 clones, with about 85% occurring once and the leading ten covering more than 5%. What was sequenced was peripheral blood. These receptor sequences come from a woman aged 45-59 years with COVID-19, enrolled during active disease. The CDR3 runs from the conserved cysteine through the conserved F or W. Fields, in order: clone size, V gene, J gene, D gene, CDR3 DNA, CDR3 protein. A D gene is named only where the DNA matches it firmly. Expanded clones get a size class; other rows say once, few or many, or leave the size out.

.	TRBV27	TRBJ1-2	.	TGTGCCAGCACCAGAACAGGGTCCCTCGGGGGCTACACCTTC	CASTRTGSLGGYTF
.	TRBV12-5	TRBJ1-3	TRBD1	TGTGCTAGTGGTCTCCGACAGGGAACCGCTGGAAACACCATATATTTT	CASGLRQGTAGNTIYF
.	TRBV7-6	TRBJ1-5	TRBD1	TGTGCCAGCAGCTTAGGGCTGGGACAGGGGAAGCCCCAGCATTTT	CASSLGLGQGKPQHF
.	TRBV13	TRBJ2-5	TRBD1	TGTGCCAGCAGCTTCGACAGGGGGTACCAAGAGACCCAGTACTTC	CASSFDRGYQETQYF
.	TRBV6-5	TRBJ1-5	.	TGTGCCAGCAGCCTCGGACAGTTGAGCAATCAGCCCCAGCATTTT	CASSLGQLSNQPQHF
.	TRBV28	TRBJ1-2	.	TGTGCCAGCAGTTATATCGCCTGGGGGGGAACTGGCTATGGCTACACCTTC	CASSYIAWGGTGYGYTF
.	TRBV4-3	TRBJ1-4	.	TGCGCCAGCAGCCCCGGTTGGACTAATGAAAAACTGTTTTTT	CASSPGWTNEKLFF
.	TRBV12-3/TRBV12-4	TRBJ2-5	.	TGTGCCAGCAGTCCCGTCGAAGGGGGAACCCAGTACTTC	CASSPVEGGTQYF
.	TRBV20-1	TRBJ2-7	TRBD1	TGCAGTGCTCAGGGGGTCCTCGAGCAGTACTTC	CSAQGVLEQYF
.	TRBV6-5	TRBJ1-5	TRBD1	TGTGCCAGCACGGCAGGGGGTCTATTGAATCAGCCCCAGCATTTT	CASTAGGLLNQPQHF
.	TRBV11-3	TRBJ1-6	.	TGTGCCAGCAGCCTCTCCACGGGGTCGGGTTCACCCCTCCACTTT	CASSLSTGSGSPLHF
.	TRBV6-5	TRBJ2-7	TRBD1	TGTGCCAGCAGTCAGAACGACAGGGGGCACGAGCAGTACTTC	CASSQNDRGHEQYF
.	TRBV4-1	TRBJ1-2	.	TGCGCCAGCAGCCAAGACAGGGAACGAGGCTACACCTTC	CASSQDRERGYTF
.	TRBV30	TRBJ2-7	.	TGTGCCTGGAGTGTCGGTCAGGGGCACGAGCAGTACTTC	CAWSVGQGHEQYF
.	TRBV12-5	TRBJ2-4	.	TGTGCTAGTGGCCCCCCCTCTTTAGCCAAAAACATTCAGTACTTC	CASGPPSLAKNIQYF
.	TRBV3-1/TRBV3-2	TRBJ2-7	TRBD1	TGTGCCAGCAGCCAAGGGACAGGGGGCGGATACGAGCAGTACTTC	CASSQGTGGGYEQYF
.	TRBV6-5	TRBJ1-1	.	TGTGCCAGCAAGGGGGGGGGACACTTGAACACTGAAGCTTTCTTT	CASKGGGHLNTEAFF
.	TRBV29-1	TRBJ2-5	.	TGCAGCGTTGAGCGTCAGGGGCAAGAGACCCAGTACTTC	CSVERQGQETQYF
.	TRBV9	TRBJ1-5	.	TGTGCCAGCAGCGTCTCTCCAGGGGGCAATCAGCCCCAGCATTTT	CASSVSPGGNQPQHF
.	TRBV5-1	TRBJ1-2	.	TGCGCCAGCAGCTTGACGGAGAGAGGTGGCTACACCTTC	CASSLTERGGYTF
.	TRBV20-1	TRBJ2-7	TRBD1	TGCAGTGCTAGTCGGACAGGGCTCTACGAGCAGTACTTC	CSASRTGLYEQYF
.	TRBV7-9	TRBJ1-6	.	TGTGCCAGCAGCCTGACGGGACAACATAATTCACCCCTCCACTTT	CASSLTGQHNSPLHF
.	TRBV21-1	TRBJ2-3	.	TGTGCCAGCAGCAATTTTCTAGCGAACTGCACAGATACGCAGTATTTT	CASSNFLANCTDTQYF
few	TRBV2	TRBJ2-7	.	TGTGCCAGCAGTGAAGGTTGGGGAGACTACGAGCAGTACTTC	CASSEGWGDYEQYF
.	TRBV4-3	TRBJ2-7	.	TGCGCCAGCAGCCAAGATCTCGGCTGGGGCGGCTACGAGCAGTACTTC	CASSQDLGWGGYEQYF
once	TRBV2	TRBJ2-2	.	TGTGCCAGCACGTCGAGCGGAGTCGCGAACACCGGGGAGCTGTTTTTT	CASTSSGVANTGELFF
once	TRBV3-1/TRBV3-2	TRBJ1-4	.	TGTGCCAGCAGCCAAACACAGGGACCTAATGAAAAACTGTTTTTT	CASSQTQGPNEKLFF
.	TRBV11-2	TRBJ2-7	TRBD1	TGTGCCAGCAGCGTAGCCTACGGGACAGCCTACGAGCAGTACTTC	CASSVAYGTAYEQYF
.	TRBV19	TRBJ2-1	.	TGTGCCAGTAGCCTACCGCCGGGTGAGCAGTTCTTC	CASSLPPGEQFF
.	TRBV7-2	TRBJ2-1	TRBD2	TGTGCCAGCACCGCCGGGACTAGCGCTTACAATGAGCAGTTCTTC	CASTAGTSAYNEQFF
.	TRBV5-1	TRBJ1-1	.	TGCGCCAGCAGCACGACAAGCATGAACACTGAAGCTTTCTTT	CASSTTSMNTEAFF